The source of this T cell receptor beta chain is a study of blood T cell repertoires in COVID-19. On the study more broadly: Sites in the United States, Italy and Spain provided acute and convalescent COVID-19 samples. T cells, B-cell-depleted T cells, or PBMCs provided the cDNA or gDNA that served as material.

In the authors' workflow: Amplification with reference gene primers provided the estimates of nucleated cell counts. Repertoires were generated with immunoSEQ multiplex PCR, while TCRdb's copy carries only in-frame clones and drops some. For V, J and clone size, that table is used; D and trimming come from the DNA. The repertoire consists of about 210,000 clones, with about 80% occurring once and the leading ten covering around 6.9%. This clone was counted once. CDR3 length: 14 residues. With 4 bases clipped from V and 1 base from J, the junction kept 3 bases outside the gene matches. CDR1 and CDR2 from the germline V gene are SQVTM and ANQGSEA.

The chain links TRBV29-1 to TRBJ1-1; TRBD1 matches at 10 bases. Sequences were obtained from peripheral blood. The clonotype originates from a man between 60 and 70 years old with acute or convalescent COVID-19. CDR3 DNA sequence: TGCAGCGTTGGACAGGGGGCACAGAACACTGAAGCTTTCTTT. Protein: CSVGQGAQNTEAFF. Combining the CDR3 with reference TRBV29-1 and TRBJ1-1 gives the whole variable domain SAVISQKPSRDICQRGTSLTIQCQVDSQVTMMFWYRQQPGQSLTLIATANQGSEATYESGFVIDKFPISRPNLTFSTLTVSNMSPEDSSIYLCSVGQGAQNTEAFFGQGTRLTVV.